These T cell receptor beta chains were read from a single sample in a study of T cell repertoires in cytomegalovirus infection. Using its own MiXCR run on the reads, TCRdb lists one record per CDR3 protein. The sample includes 630,000 or so distinct CDR3 sequences, 24% of them seen just once. The sample was CD8+ T cells from PBMCs. Receptors were obtained from a human donor in good health (CMV status not recorded). Some clones in this sample may be carry-over from other donors' samples. CDR3s include the opening cysteine and the closing phenylalanine or tryptophan. A D gene is named only where the DNA matches it firmly. Expanded clones are given a class, and other clones once, few, many or no size at all.

clone_size	v_call	d_call	j_call	cdr3_nt	cdr3_aa
many	TRBV7-2	.	TRBJ2-7	TGTGCCAGTGGTGGGACCGCCTACGAGCAGTACTTC	CASGGTAYEQYF
.	TRBV29-1	.	TRBJ2-2	TGCAGCGTACTACAGGGAACCGGGGAGCTGTTTTTT	CSVLQGTGELFF
many	TRBV28	.	TRBJ1-6	TGTGCCAGCAGTTCCACCCTCATTCCCCCACTCGAAGATCATTCACCCCTCCACTTT	CASSSTLIPPLEDHSPLHF
.	TRBV12-3/TRBV12-4	.	TRBJ2-3	TGTGCCAGCAGCAATCGGGACTATACGCAGTATTTT	CASSNRDYTQYF
.	TRBV14	.	TRBJ2-3	TGTGCCAGCAGCCAAGACCCAGGGACTAGCACAGATACGCAGTATTTT	CASSQDPGTSTDTQYF
.	TRBV5-6	.	TRBJ2-3	TGTGCCAGCAGCTTGGGGCGGGGTCTCGCGGATACGCAGTATTTT	CASSLGRGLADTQYF
few	TRBV4-1	TRBD2	TRBJ2-3	TGCGCCAGCAGCCAAGGGGTTAGCGGGGGACTTCGGGATACGCAGTATTTT	CASSQGVSGGLRDTQYF
few	TRBV27	.	TRBJ2-2	TGTGCCAGCAGTTGGGGAGTCGCGGCCGGGGAGCTGTTTTTT	CASSWGVAAGELFF
.	TRBV6-2/TRBV6-3	TRBD1	TRBJ2-5	TGTGCCAGCTCCTCCGGGACAGGGGGCGCCTTCTACCAAGAGACCCAGTACTTC	CASSSGTGGAFYQETQYF
.	TRBV4-1	.	TRBJ1-2	TGCGCCAGCAGCCAAGATATGAATGAGAGGCTGAATGGCTACACCTTC	CASSQDMNERLNGYTF
many	TRBV12-5	.	TRBJ2-3	TGTGCTAGTGGTTTGGCGGGCCTAGGAGGGGATACGCAGTATTTT	CASGLAGLGGDTQYF
once	TRBV29-1	.	TRBJ1-2	TGCAGCGTTGAAGAGGTTGGACTGCCCTATGGCTACACCTTC	CSVEEVGLPYGYTF
few	TRBV7-9	TRBD1	TRBJ2-5	TGTGCCAGCAGCCAAACGGGGACAGGTCAAGAGACCCAGTACTTC	CASSQTGTGQETQYF
.	TRBV12-5	.	TRBJ1-6	TGTGCTAGTGGTCCTGGGGACTCTTGGAGGTCACCCTTCCACTTT	CASGPGDSWRSPFHF
.	TRBV28	TRBD1	TRBJ2-1	TGTGCCAGCAGAGCAGACAGGGGGCCTCCCAATGAGCAGTTCTTC	CASRADRGPPNEQFF
.	TRBV7-2	TRBD1	TRBJ1-2	TGTGCCAGCAGCCCGTGGACAGGGAACGACTATGGCTACACCTTC	CASSPWTGNDYGYTF
once	TRBV7-9	TRBD2	TRBJ2-5	TGTGCCAGCAGCTTACCACTAGCGGGGCGCAGAGAGACCCAGTACTTC	CASSLPLAGRRETQYF
.	TRBV5-4	TRBD1	TRBJ2-1	TGTGCCAGCAGTCCCGACAGGGGCTTCTACAATGAGCAGTTCTTC	CASSPDRGFYNEQFF
.	TRBV20-1	.	TRBJ1-1	TGCAGTGCCGAGCCTTCCACCTCGAGTACTGAAGCTTTCTTT	CSAEPSTSSTEAFF
many	TRBV2	.	TRBJ1-3	TGTGCCAGCAGTACACAGTTAAGCTCTGGAAACACCATATATTTT	CASSTQLSSGNTIYF
many	TRBV6-6	.	TRBJ1-6	TGTGCCAGCAGTTCACCGGGCCCGGGGTTAAGGGGCGATTCACCCCTCCACTTT	CASSSPGPGLRGDSPLHF
many	TRBV7-9	.	TRBJ1-4	TGTGCCAGCAGCTTAGGTCCGGCGGAAGTTACCGCAACTAATGAAAAACTGTTTTTT	CASSLGPAEVTATNEKLFF
many	TRBV7-6	.	TRBJ1-3	TGTGCCAGCAGCTTAGACCCGAGCTCTGGAAACACCATATATTTT	CASSLDPSSGNTIYF
few	TRBV29-1	.	TRBJ1-1	TGCAGCGTTGACGACAGTGGGAACACTGAAGCTTTCTTT	CSVDDSGNTEAFF
.	TRBV24-1	.	TRBJ2-1	TGTGCCACCAGTGACCGTACCGGGACACATTCAAGCAATGAGCAGTTCTTC	CATSDRTGTHSSNEQFF
.	TRBV10-3	.	TRBJ2-2	TGTGCCATCAGTGAGCCTAGACAGGAAACCGGGGAGCTGTTTTTT	CAISEPRQETGELFF
.	TRBV7-9	.	TRBJ2-7	TGTGCCAGCAGCTCTCTAGCGAACGAGCAGTACTTC	CASSSLANEQYF
few	TRBV23-1	.	TRBJ2-6	TGCGCCAGCAGTCAATCGACCTGTCCAACTGGGGCCAACGTCCTGACTTTC	CASSQSTCPTGANVLTF
.	TRBV5-1	.	TRBJ2-7	TGCGCCAGCAGCGTTGATGAACACCTAACCTACGAGCAGTACTTC	CASSVDEHLTYEQYF
once	TRBV29-1	.	TRBJ2-1	TGCAGCGGGCTGACTAGGGGACCATCGCAGTTCTTC	CSGLTRGPSQFF
.	TRBV29-1	.	TRBJ2-2	TGCAGCGTTGAGGACTCAATCACCGGGGAGCTGTTTTTT	CSVEDSITGELFF
few	TRBV12-3/TRBV12-4	.	TRBJ2-3	TGTGCCAGCAGTTTAGAAAGGGATGTCGTCACAGATACGCAGTATTTT	CASSLERDVVTDTQYF
.	TRBV28	.	TRBJ1-1	TGTGCCAGCGTGAGACAGATTAGGTCTTTGAACACTGAAGCTTTCTTT	CASVRQIRSLNTEAFF
few	TRBV4-1	TRBD1	TRBJ1-5	TGCGCCAGCAGCCAAGAACACAGGGGTTGGAATCAGCCCCAGCATTTT	CASSQEHRGWNQPQHF
many	TRBV7-2	.	TRBJ2-7	TGTGCCAGCAGCCTAAGGGAGATTAGCGTCTACGAGCAGTACTTC	CASSLREISVYEQYF
.	TRBV25-1	.	TRBJ1-1	TGTGCCAGCAGTGAGAGACACCTTAACACTGAAGCTTTCTTT	CASSERHLNTEAFF
.	TRBV29-1	.	TRBJ1-1	TGCAGCGTTGAAGATTACAAGAACACTGAAGCTTTCTTT	CSVEDYKNTEAFF
few	TRBV20-1	.	TRBJ2-1	TGCAGTGCTAGTGGGCTTAGGGTAAAGTCCTACAATGAGCAGTTCTTC	CSASGLRVKSYNEQFF
once	TRBV28	.	TRBJ1-5	TGTGCCAGCAGTTTATGGGTCGGAGGGGGACAGCCCCAGCATTTT	CASSLWVGGGQPQHF
.	TRBV5-5	.	TRBJ1-2	TGTGCCAGCAGCTTGGATTCCGGGGACATCGATGGCTACACCTTC	CASSLDSGDIDGYTF
.	TRBV6-4	TRBD2	TRBJ2-1	TGTGCCAGCAGTGACACCCTTCGACTAGCAGAAATTAGTAATGAGCAGTTCTTC	CASSDTLRLAEISNEQFF
.	TRBV7-2	.	TRBJ1-1	TGTGCCAGCAGCTTAGCGAGTACAGGGAGTGAAGCTTTCTTT	CASSLASTGSEAFF
many	TRBV7-8	.	TRBJ2-5	TGTGCCAGCAGCTTAGTATCCGAGACCCAGTACTTC	CASSLVSETQYF
.	TRBV20-1	TRBD2	TRBJ2-2	TGCTGTGCTAGGACCGGGACTAGCGGCTACACCGGGGAGCTGTTTTTT	CCARTGTSGYTGELFF